This is a list of T cell receptor beta chains from one sample in a study of blood T cells in healthy people across ages. TCRdb reprocessed the 5' RACE reads with MiXCR, giving one entry per CDR3 protein. In the table there are 2 million or so distinct CDR3 sequences, around 50% of which are singletons. What was sequenced was blood. Receptors were obtained from a woman aged 40 to 50 in good health. Each CDR3 is given with its conserved first and last residue. D genes are given only for firm matches. Only part of the rows carry a size: once, few, many, or a class if the clone is expanded.

clone size | D gene | J gene | V gene | CDR3 protein | CDR3 DNA
- | - | TRBJ1-1 | TRBV9 | CASSVGASEAFF | TGTGCCAGCAGCGTCGGGGCTTCTGAAGCTTTCTTT
- | TRBD2 | TRBJ2-1 | TRBV7-2 | CASSPWGGNQETQFF | TGTGCCAGCAGCCCGTGGGGGGGTAATCAAGAGACCCAGTTCTTC
few | - | TRBJ2-5 | TRBV7-9 | CASSTGGKTQYF | TGTGCCAGCAGCACAGGCGGGAAGACCCAGTACTTC
many | TRBD2 | TRBJ2-3 | TRBV6-6 | CASSSGGYTDTQYF | TGTGCCAGCAGCTCGGGAGGATACACAGATACGCAGTATTTT
- | - | TRBJ2-1 | TRBV4-1 | CASSHRLASYNEQFF | TGCGCCAGCAGCCATCGCCTAGCCTCATACAATGAGCAGTTCTTC
- | TRBD1 | TRBJ1-6 | TRBV7-2 | CASSLSGTANSPLHF | TGTGCCAGCAGCCTCTCCGGGACAGCAAATTCACCCCTCCACTTT
- | - | TRBJ1-4 | TRBV6-5 | CASSRDPGMKKLFF | TGTGCCAGCAGCCGGGACCCAGGAATGAAAAAACTGTTTTTT
few | TRBD2 | TRBJ2-3 | TRBV20-1 | CSASVAGPDTQYF | TGCAGTGCTAGCGTAGCGGGGCCAGATACGCAGTATTTT
few | TRBD2 | TRBJ2-3 | TRBV12-3/TRBV12-4 | CASRALAVSTDTQYF | TGTGCCAGCAGGGCACTAGCGGTTAGCACAGATACGCAGTATTTT
- | - | TRBJ2-5 | TRBV9 | CASSASGFKETQYF | TGTGCCAGCAGCGCATCAGGGTTTAAGGAGACCCAGTACTTC
- | - | TRBJ2-1 | TRBV7-3 | CASSLVTLSGEQFF | TGTGCCAGCAGCTTAGTTACCCTTTCGGGTGAGCAGTTCTTC
few | - | TRBJ1-2 | TRBV28 | CASRATGYGYTF | TGTGCCAGCAGAGCCACAGGGTATGGCTACACCTTC
- | TRBD1 | TRBJ2-1 | TRBV27 | CASRQPGQGRNEQFF | TGTGCCAGCAGGCAACCGGGACAGGGGAGAAATGAGCAGTTCTTC
few | - | TRBJ1-2 | TRBV4-2 | CASSPGASTLLDNYGYTF | TGTGCCAGCAGCCCGGGGGCCTCGACCCTTTTAGATAACTATGGCTACACCTTC
few | TRBD1 | TRBJ1-2 | TRBV29-1 | CSVDTGGAMDHYGYTF | TGCAGCGTCGACACAGGGGGCGCCATGGATCACTATGGCTACACCTTC
few | - | TRBJ2-3 | TRBV7-2 | CASSSPTVSSTDTQYF | TGTGCCAGCAGCTCCCCGACAGTCTCTAGCACAGATACGCAGTATTTT
- | TRBD1 | TRBJ2-7 | TRBV9 | CASSNAGTGYEQYF | TGTGCCAGCAGCAACGCCGGGACAGGCTACGAGCAGTACTTC
- | - | TRBJ1-6 | TRBV20-1 | CSARGVTTYNSPLHF | TGCAGTGCGAGGGGGGTAACAACCTATAATTCACCCCTCCACTTT
once | - | TRBJ2-4 | TRBV20-1 | CSARKGEAKNIQYF | TGCAGTGCTAGAAAGGGGGAAGCCAAAAACATTCAGTACTTC
once | - | TRBJ1-2 | TRBV6-5 | CVSSYSPGANYGYTF | TGTGTCAGCAGTTACTCGCCAGGGGCTAACTATGGCTACACCTTC
- | - | TRBJ2-4 | TRBV5-8 | CASSGTSPFYNEQYF | TGTGCCAGCAGCGGAACTAGCCCTTTTTACAATGAGCAGTACTTC
- | TRBD2 | TRBJ2-7 | TRBV12-3/TRBV12-4 | CASTPEGGSYEQYF | TGTGCCAGCACCCCGGAGGGAGGGTCCTACGAGCAGTACTTC